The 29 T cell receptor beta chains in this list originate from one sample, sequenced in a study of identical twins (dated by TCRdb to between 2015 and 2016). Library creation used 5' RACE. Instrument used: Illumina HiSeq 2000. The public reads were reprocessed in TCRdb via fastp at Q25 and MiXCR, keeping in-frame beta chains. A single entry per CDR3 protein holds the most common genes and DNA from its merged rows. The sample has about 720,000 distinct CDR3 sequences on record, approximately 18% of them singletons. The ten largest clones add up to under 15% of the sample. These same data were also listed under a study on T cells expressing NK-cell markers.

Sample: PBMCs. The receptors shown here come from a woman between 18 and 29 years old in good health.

CDR3 sequence: CASTTSNLQWGQGAAGANVLTF. The CDR3 nucleotides read TGTGCCAGCACGACTAGCAATTTACAGTGGGGACAGGGGGCTGCCGGGGCCAACGTCCTGACTTTC. The rearrangement links TRBV25-1 to TRBJ2-6; 12 bases are shared with TRBD1. The CDR3 runs to 22 residues. J was trimmed by 4 bases and V by 7 bases; bases with no gene match: 23. From germline, CDR1 is MGHDK and CDR2 SYGVNS.

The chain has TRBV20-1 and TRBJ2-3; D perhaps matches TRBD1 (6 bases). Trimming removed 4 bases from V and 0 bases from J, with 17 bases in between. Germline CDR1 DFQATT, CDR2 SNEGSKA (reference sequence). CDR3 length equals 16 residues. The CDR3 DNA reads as TGCAGTGCTACCCCGGACAGTGCCGCTAGCACAGATACGCAGTATTTT. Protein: CSATPDSAASTDTQYF.

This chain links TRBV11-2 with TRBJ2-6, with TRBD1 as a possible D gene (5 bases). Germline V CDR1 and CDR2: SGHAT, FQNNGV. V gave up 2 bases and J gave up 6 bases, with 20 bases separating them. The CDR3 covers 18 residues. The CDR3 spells CASSLIVTQGQEANVLTF. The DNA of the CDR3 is TGTGCCAGCAGCTTAATCGTCACTCAGGGCCAGGAGGCCAACGTCCTGACTTTC.

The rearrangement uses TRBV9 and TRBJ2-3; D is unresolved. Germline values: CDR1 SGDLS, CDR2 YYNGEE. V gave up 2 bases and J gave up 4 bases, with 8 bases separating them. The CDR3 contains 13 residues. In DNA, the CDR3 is TGTGCCAGCAGCGTTACTACAGCAGATACGCAGTATTTT. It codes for CASSVTTADTQYF.

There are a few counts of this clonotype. The CDR3 loop is CASRLRGRDGYTF. The CDR3 DNA reads as TGTGCCAGCAGACTAAGGGGTAGGGATGGCTACACCTTC. The rearrangement joins TRBV12-3 or TRBV12-4 to TRBJ1-2; tentative D call: TRBD1 (5 bases). V shed 6 bases and J shed 6 bases, with 14 bases lying between them. CDR3 size: 13 residues.

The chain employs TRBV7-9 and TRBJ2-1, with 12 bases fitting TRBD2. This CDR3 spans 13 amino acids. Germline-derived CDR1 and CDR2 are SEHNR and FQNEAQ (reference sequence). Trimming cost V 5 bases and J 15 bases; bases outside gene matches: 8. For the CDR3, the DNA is TGTGCCAGCAGCCCCTCTAGCGGGGGGGCTCGGTTCTTC. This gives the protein CASSPSSGGARFF. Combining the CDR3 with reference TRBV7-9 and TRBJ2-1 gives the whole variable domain DTGVSQNPRHKITKRGQNVTFRCDPISEHNRLYWYRQTLGQGPEFLTYFQNEAQLEKSRLLSDRFSAERPKGSFSTLEIQRTEQGDSAMYLCASSPSSGGARFFGPGTRLTVL.

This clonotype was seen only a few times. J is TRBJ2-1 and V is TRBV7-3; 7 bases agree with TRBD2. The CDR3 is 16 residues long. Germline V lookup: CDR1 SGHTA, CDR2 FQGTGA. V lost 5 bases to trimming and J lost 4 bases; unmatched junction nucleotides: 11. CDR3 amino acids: CASSTSSSGLYNEQFF. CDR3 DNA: TGTGCCAGCAGCACCTCCTCTAGCGGCCTATACAATGAGCAGTTCTTC.

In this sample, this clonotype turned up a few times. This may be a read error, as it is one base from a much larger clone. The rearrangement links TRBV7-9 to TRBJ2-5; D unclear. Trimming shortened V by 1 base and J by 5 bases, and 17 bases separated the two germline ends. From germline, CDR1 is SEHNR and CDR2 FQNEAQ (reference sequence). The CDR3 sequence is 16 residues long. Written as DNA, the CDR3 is TGTGCCAGCAGCTTAGTTTTGGTCAGGCTAGGTGAGACCCAGTACTTC. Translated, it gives CASSLVLVRLGETQYF.

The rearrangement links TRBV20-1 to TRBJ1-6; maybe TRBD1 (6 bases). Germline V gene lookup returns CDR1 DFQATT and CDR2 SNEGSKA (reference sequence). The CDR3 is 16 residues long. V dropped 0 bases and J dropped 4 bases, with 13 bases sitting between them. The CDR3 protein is CSARDPETGYNSPLHF. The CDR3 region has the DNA TGCAGTGCTAGAGACCCTGAAACAGGGTATAATTCACCCCTCCACTTT.

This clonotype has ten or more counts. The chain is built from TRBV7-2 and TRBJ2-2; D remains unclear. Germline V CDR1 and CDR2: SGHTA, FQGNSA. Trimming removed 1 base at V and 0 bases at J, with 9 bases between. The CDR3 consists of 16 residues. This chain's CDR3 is CASSLVTVSNTGELFF. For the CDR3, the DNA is TGTGCCAGCAGCTTAGTCACAGTTTCGAACACCGGGGAGCTGTTTTTT.

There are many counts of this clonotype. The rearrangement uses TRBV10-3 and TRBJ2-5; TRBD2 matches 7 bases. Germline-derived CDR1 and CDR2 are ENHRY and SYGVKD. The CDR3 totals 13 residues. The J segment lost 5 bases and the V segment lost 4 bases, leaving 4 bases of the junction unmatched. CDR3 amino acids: CAISGTRGETQYF. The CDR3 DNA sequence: TGTGCCATCAGTGGGACTAGAGGGGAGACCCAGTACTTC.

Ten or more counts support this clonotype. The CDR3 loop reads CASRQGLAGYTGELFF. As DNA, the CDR3 is TGTGCCAGCAGGCAAGGGCTAGCGGGATACACCGGGGAGCTGTTTTTT. The chain couples TRBV12-3 or TRBV12-4 to TRBJ2-2, with 9 nucleotides matching TRBD2. CDR3 length: 16 residues. V dropped 6 bases and J dropped 3; count of bases not matched to a gene: 8.

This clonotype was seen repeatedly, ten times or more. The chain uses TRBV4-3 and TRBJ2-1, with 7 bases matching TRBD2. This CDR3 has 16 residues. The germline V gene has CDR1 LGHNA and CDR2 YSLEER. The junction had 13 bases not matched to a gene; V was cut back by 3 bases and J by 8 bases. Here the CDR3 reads CASSHSRGGSDDEQFF. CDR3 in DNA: TGCGCCAGCAGCCATTCGAGAGGCGGGAGTGATGATGAGCAGTTCTTC.

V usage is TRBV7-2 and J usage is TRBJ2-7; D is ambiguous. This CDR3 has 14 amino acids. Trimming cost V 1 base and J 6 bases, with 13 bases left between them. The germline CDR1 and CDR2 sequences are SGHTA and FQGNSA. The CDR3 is CASSLGGVVVEQYF. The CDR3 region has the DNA TGTGCCAGCAGCTTAGGCGGCGTGGTGGTCGAGCAGTACTTC.

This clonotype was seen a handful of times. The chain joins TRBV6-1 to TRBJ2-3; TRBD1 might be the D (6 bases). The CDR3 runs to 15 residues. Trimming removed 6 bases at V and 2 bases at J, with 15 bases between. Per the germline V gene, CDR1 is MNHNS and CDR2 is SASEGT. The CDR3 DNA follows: TGTGCCAGCAGGGCCCCCGGGACATACACAGATACGCAGTATTTT. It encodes CASRAPGTYTDTQYF.

CDR3: CASSLLTSGNNEQFF. CDR3 DNA: TGCGCCAGCAGCTTGCTGACTAGCGGGAACAATGAGCAGTTCTTC. V usage is TRBV5-1 and J usage is TRBJ2-1; 11 bases match TRBD2. The germline CDR1 and CDR2 sequences are SGHRS and YFSETQ. CDR3 length equals 15 residues. V shed 1 base and J 5 bases; nucleotides not matched to a gene: 2.

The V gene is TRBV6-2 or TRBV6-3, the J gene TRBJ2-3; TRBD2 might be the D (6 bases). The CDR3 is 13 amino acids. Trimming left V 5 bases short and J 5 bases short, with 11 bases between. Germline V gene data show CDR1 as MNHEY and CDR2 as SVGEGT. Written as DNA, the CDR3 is TGTGCCAGCAGTAGGGACTTTCTAGATACGCAGTATTTT. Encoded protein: CASSRDFLDTQYF.

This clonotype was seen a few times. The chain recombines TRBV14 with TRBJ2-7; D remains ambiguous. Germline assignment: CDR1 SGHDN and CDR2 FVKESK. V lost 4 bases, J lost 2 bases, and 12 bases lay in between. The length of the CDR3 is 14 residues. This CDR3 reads CASSPFLHPYEQYF. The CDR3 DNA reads TGTGCCAGCAGCCCTTTCCTCCACCCCTACGAGCAGTACTTC.

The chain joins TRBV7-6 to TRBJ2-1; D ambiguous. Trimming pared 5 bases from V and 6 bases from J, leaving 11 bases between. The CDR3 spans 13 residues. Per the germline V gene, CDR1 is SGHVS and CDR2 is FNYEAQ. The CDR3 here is CASSPESGNEQFF. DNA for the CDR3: TGTGCCAGCAGCCCCGAGAGTGGCAATGAGCAGTTCTTC.

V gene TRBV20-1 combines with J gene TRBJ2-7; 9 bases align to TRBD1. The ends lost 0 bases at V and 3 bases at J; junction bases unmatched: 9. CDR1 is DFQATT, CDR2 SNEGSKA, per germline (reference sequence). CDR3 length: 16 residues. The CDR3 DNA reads TGCAGTGCTAGAGATAGACCTCGACAGGGGGTCTACGAGCAGTACTTC. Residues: CSARDRPRQGVYEQYF.

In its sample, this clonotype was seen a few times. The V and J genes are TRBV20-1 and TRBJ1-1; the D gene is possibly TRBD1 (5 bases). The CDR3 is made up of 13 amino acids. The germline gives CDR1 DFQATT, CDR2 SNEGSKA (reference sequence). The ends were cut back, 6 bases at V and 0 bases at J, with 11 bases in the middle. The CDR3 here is CSARTQLNTEAFF. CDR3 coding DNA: TGCAGTGCGAGGACACAATTGAACACTGAAGCTTTCTTT.

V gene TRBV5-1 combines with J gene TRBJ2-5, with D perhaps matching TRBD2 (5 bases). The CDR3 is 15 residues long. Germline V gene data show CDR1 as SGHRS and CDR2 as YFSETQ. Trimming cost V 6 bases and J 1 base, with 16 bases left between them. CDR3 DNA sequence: TGCGCCAGCACCGACCCTTTTCGGGGCCAAGAGACCCAGTACTTC. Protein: CASTDPFRGQETQYF.

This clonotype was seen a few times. The CDR3 is CATSIQSSYNEQFF. CDR3 sequence (DNA): TGTGCCACCAGCATCCAGAGCTCCTACAATGAGCAGTTCTTC. The genes are TRBV15 and TRBJ2-1; unclear D gene. The CDR3 spans 14 residues. The V gene lost 4 bases and the J gene lost 0 bases, with 7 bases spanning the gap. The germline CDR1 and CDR2 sequences are LNHNV and YYDKDF (reference sequence).

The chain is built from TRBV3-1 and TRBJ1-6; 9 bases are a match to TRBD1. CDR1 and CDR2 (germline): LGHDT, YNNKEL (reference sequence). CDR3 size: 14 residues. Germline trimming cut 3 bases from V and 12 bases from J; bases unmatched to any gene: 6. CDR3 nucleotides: TGTGCCAGCAGCCACGGACAGGGGTTATTACCCCTCCACTTT. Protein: CASSHGQGLLPLHF.

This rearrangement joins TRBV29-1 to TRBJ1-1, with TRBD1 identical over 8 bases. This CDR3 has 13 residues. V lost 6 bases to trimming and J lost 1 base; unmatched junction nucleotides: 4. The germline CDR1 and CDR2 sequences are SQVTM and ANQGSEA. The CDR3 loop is CSVRDRTNTEAFF. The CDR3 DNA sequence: TGCAGCGTGAGGGACAGGACGAACACTGAAGCTTTCTTT.

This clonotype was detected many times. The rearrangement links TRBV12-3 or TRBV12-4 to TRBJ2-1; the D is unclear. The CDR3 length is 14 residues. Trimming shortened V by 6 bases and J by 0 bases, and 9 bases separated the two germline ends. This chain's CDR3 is CASSRLPSYNEQFF. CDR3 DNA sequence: TGTGCCAGCAGCCGCTTACCCTCCTACAATGAGCAGTTCTTC.

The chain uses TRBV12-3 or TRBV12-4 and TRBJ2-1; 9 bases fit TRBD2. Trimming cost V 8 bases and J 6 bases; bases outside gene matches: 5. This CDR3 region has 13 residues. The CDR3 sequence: CASGLSGGNEQFF. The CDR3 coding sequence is TGTGCCAGCGGTCTTAGCGGGGGCAATGAGCAGTTCTTC.

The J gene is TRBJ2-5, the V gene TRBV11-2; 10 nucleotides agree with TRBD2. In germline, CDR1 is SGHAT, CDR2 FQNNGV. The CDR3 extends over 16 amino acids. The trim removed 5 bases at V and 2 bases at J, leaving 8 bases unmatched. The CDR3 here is CASSERLAGFQETQYF. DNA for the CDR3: TGTGCCAGCAGCGAACGACTAGCGGGCTTTCAAGAGACCCAGTACTTC.

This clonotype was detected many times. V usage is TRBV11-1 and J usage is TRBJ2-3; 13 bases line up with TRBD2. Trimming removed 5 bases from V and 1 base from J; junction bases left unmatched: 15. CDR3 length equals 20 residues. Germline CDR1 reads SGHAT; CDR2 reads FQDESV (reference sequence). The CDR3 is CASSLRLAGGHSGGTDTQYF. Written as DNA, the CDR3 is TGTGCCAGCAGCCTTCGACTAGCGGGAGGACACTCCGGTGGCACAGATACGCAGTATTTT.